This TCR beta chain was sequenced during a study of T cells in Graves' hyperthyroidism and ophthalmopathy (dated by TCRdb to about 2019). Concerning the study at large: TCR V-J signatures able to tell the groups apart were searched for in a discovery cohort of 100 patients, of whom around 43 had Graves' ophthalmopathy and about 60 had stable Graves' hyperthyroidism. The paper reports TCR Vbeta CDR3 sequencing of some 140 peripheral blood samples: around 41 ophthalmopathy, over 70 hyperthyroidism and roughly 17 progressor patients. Thyroid tissue and blood T-cell repertoires from six or seven Graves' hyperthyroidism patients were also compared in the study. The 95 to 100 discovery patients were divided at random into training and test sets in a 7:3 ratio. An independent validation cohort of under 20 hyperthyroidism patients and 15 or so patients who later progressed to ophthalmopathy tested prospective prediction of ophthalmopathy. After sampling, hyperthyroidism patients received methimazole starting at 30 mg daily, and ophthalmopathy patients received high-dose intravenous methylprednisolone. Beyond this particular receptor, the publication reports: Most expanded thyroid clonotypes (frequency above 0.001) were also detected in blood, suggesting blood repertoires may reflect thyroid immune responses. In cross-validation, a model built on a 13 V-J signature told ophthalmopathy apart from stable hyperthyroidism with 87.88% sensitivity and approximately 84% specificity, and in testing the same model reached 80%/75%. During validation, the model predicted progression to ophthalmopathy a median of roughly 7.1 months ahead of onset, with almost 71% sensitivity and about 75% specificity. No statistical method was used to set the sample size in advance, and investigators knew the group allocation.

The TCR beta CDR3 regions were amplified from RNA transcripts. The first round of RT-PCR for the TCR CDR3 was performed with the HTBI primer set and the Qiagen OneStep RT-PCR kit. A second multiplex PCR round built the libraries, followed by size selection and purification. Sequencing of the libraries was done on an Illumina HiSeq2000 using paired-end 100 bp reads. In the paper's pipeline: SOAPnuke was used to process the raw data, throwing out any read that contained adapters or uncalled bases, had a mean Phred below 15, or lacked an exact constant-primer or identifier match. High-quality paired reads were merged with COPE v1.2.5, and unique nucleotide sequences were defined as clonotypes. Clonotypes were aligned to IMGT TRBV, TRBD and TRBJ reference segments using MiTCR v1.1. Only V-J combinations with frequency above 0.0001, covering 99.2% of repertoires, were analysed. A TCS score was defined as the ratio of F50 (clonal expansion) to E x V (chaos), with BLOSUM62-based TCRdist applied between CDR3 peptides within each V-J. Welch's t-statistics and random forest reduced 500 to 650 V-J features to roughly 13, which were used in a naive Bayes classifier (R e1071). The similarity between thyroid and blood repertoires was quantified using the Morisita-Horn index. The public reads were reanalyzed by TCRdb: fastp trimming at Q25, MiXCR alignment, in-frame beta chains only. Entries that share a CDR3 protein sequence are merged under the most common genes and DNA. The V and J calls and clone size come from TCRdb's table, not from the authors' own analysis. A total of about 540,000 distinct CDR3 sequences appear in this sample, 46% of them only once. Jointly, the top ten make up around 8% of the sample.

A patient counted as having stable Graves' hyperthyroidism if no progression to ophthalmopathy occurred over 18 months of follow-up. Hyperthyroidism patients were newly diagnosed, had a disease duration of under 2 months, and were aged 18 to 65 years. Exclusion was applied to patients with uncontrolled infections, other autoimmune diseases, pregnancy or lactation. Diagnoses were established on the basis of clinical symptoms, serum thyroxine and TRAb, thyroid ultrasound, and orbital computed tomography. Trizol reagent was used to extract total RNA, and RNA quality was then checked on an Agilent 2100 Bioanalyzer. This clonotype has at least ten counts. Its antigen remains unidentified. The input lacks base qualities; no much larger clone sits a single base away. Reading from cysteine to phenylalanine, the CDR3 counts 13 amino acids. Only the CDR3 region is kept as DNA, spanning 39 bases read in frame from base 1. A distance of 14 bases separates the germline ends of V and J, which lose 5 bases and 6 bases respectively.

The sequence was collected from a woman under 30 with Graves' hyperthyroidism. Sample: peripheral blood or thyroid tissue (not recorded which). In this chain, TRBV12-3 or TRBV12-4 is recombined with TRBJ2-7, with a weak D call of TRBD2 (6 bases match). The CDR3 loop reads CASSATRGVEQYF. The bases read TGTGCCAGCAGTGCAACCCGCGGGGTCGAGCAGTACTTC.